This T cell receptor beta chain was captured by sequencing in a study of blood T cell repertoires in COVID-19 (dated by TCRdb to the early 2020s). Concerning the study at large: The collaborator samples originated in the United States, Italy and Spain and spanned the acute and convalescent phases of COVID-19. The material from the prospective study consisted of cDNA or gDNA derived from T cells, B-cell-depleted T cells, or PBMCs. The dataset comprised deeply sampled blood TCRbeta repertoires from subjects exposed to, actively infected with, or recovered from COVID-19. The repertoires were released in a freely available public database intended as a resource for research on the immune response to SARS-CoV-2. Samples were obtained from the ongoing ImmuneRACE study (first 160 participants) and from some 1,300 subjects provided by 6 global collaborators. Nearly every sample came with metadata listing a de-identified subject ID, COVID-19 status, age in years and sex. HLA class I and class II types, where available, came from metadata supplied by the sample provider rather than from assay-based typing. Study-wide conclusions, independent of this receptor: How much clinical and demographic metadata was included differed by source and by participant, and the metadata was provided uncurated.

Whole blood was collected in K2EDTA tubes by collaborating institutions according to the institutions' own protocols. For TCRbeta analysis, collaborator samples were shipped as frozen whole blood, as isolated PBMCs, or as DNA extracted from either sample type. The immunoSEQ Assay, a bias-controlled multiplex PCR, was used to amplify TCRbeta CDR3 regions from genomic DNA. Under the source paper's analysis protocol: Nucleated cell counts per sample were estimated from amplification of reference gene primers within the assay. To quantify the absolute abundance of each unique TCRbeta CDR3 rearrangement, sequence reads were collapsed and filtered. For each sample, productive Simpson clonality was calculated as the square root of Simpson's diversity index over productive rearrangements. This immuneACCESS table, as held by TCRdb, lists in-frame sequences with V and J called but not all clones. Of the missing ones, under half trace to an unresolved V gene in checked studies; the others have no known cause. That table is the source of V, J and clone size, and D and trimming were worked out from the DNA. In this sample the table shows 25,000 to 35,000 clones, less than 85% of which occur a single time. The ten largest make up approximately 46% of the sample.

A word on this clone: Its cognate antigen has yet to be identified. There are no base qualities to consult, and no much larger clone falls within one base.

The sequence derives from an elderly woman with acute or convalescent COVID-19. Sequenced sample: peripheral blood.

This receptor carries the CDR3 CASSSAGGAGANVLTF. The sequenced DNA: TGTGCCAGCTCATCCGCAGGGGGCGCTGGGGCCAACGTCCTGACTTTC. The chain is assembled from TRBV18 and TRBJ2-6; 8 junctional bases match TRBD1. V and J are trimmed by 5 bases and 2 bases, and the gene matches miss 5 bases of the junction. From a lookup of the germline V gene, CDR1 and CDR2 are KGHSH and LQKENI. There are 16 amino acids in the CDR3, from cysteine to phenylalanine inclusive. Here the CDR3 DNA is all that survives: 48 bases in frame from base 1.